Listed below are T cell receptor beta chains from one sample, sequenced in a study of T cell responses to AZD1222 COVID-19 vaccine. Clones were read by immunoSEQ multiplex PCR, and TCRdb kept only the in-frame ones, dropping some. The profile shows about 150,000 clones, about 90% of them singletons. The sequencing used peripheral blood, collected on day 0 of MenACWY control vaccination. The receptors were sampled from an adult in good health. Each CDR3 is given with its conserved first and last residue. A D gene is named only where the DNA matches it firmly. The listing skips clone size in some rows; elsewhere it reads once, few, many or a size class.

v_gene,d_gene,abundance,j_gene,CDR3nt,CDR3aa
TRBV5-6,.,.,TRBJ1-4,TGTGCCAGCAGCATTAGGCTTACTAATGAAAAACTGTTTTTT,CASSIRLTNEKLFF
TRBV6-5,.,.,TRBJ1-2,TGTGCCAGCAGTTACGGTGGCAGCCCTAACTATGGCTACACCTTC,CASSYGGSPNYGYTF
TRBV6-6,TRBD1,.,TRBJ2-7,TGTGCCAGCAACAGGGGCTACGAGCAGTACTTC,CASNRGYEQYF
TRBV29-1,.,once,TRBJ2-3,TGCAGCGTCCGGGTGGGAGATACGCAGTATTTT,CSVRVGDTQYF
TRBV19,.,.,TRBJ1-2,TGTGCCAGTAGTATCTTACAGGCCTCCCCCTATGGCTACACCTTC,CASSILQASPYGYTF
TRBV28,.,.,TRBJ2-3,TGTGCCACTTCTTCTAGCACAGATACGCAGTATTTT,CATSSSTDTQYF
TRBV4-1,.,.,TRBJ1-2,TGCGCCAGCAGCCCTTACCTCACACAGAACTATGGCTACACCTTC,CASSPYLTQNYGYTF
TRBV6-1,.,.,TRBJ1-6,TGTGCCAGCAGTGAGTACACGGTACGCTCCTATAATTCACCCCTCCACTTT,CASSEYTVRSYNSPLHF
TRBV2,TRBD1,.,TRBJ2-7,TGTGCCAGCGGGCGGACAGGTAAAGTCGAGCAGTACTTC,CASGRTGKVEQYF
TRBV6-5,.,.,TRBJ1-1,TGTGCCAGCAGTTACAGGGATTCGGGGAGCGCTTTCTTT,CASSYRDSGSAFF
TRBV3-1/TRBV3-2,TRBD1,.,TRBJ1-1,TGTGCCAGCAGCCCTCAGGGGGCTGAAGCTTTCTTT,CASSPQGAEAFF
TRBV19,TRBD1,.,TRBJ2-5,TGTGCCAGTAGTTTACCCGGATACAGGGGTAATTTGGCAGAGACCCAGTACTTC,CASSLPGYRGNLAETQYF
TRBV20-1,.,.,TRBJ2-6,TGCAGTGCTAGTAGGCAGAACAACGTCCTGACTTTC,CSASRQNNVLTF
TRBV7-2,.,.,TRBJ1-5,TGTGCCAGCAGCACCGGACTATATAGCAATCAGCCCCAGCATTTT,CASSTGLYSNQPQHF
TRBV6-6,.,.,TRBJ2-1,TGTGCCAGCAGTTACATGCAGGGTAGCAATGAGCAGTTCTTC,CASSYMQGSNEQFF
TRBV12-3/TRBV12-4,.,.,TRBJ1-1,TGTGCCAGTACTAGCCCCTCTAGCCTAGAAGCTTTCTTT,CASTSPSSLEAFF
TRBV5-8,TRBD1,.,TRBJ1-2,TGTGCCAGCAGCCGGACAGGGATAGCGAACTATGGCTACACCTTC,CASSRTGIANYGYTF
TRBV7-9,.,.,TRBJ2-3,TGTGCCAGCAGCCCCCCATTTGAGAGCACAGATACGCAGTATTTT,CASSPPFESTDTQYF
TRBV28,.,.,TRBJ1-6,TGTGCCATACGGGGCCAGGGGTCACCCCTCCACTTT,CAIRGQGSPLHF
TRBV6-1,TRBD1,.,TRBJ2-7,TGTGCCAGCAGTGAAGAGAGGTGGACAGGCTACGAGCAGTACTTC,CASSEERWTGYEQYF
TRBV4-3,.,.,TRBJ1-4,TGCGCCAGCAGCCAAGACCCCAGACGAGCAACTAATGAAAAACTGTTTTTT,CASSQDPRRATNEKLFF
TRBV4-3,.,.,TRBJ2-2,TGCGCCAGCAGCCAAGCTTCTGCCCGGGCGAACACCGGGGAGCTGTTTTTT,CASSQASARANTGELFF
TRBV5-4,TRBD2,.,TRBJ2-2,TGTGCCAGCAGCTTAGTGAGCGGGGGGCACACCGGGGAGCTGTTTTTT,CASSLVSGGHTGELFF
TRBV4-3,TRBD1,once,TRBJ2-6,TGCGCCAGCAGCCAGTCTGGGACAGCCTCTGGGGCCAACGTCCTGACTTTC,CASSQSGTASGANVLTF
TRBV2,.,.,TRBJ2-5,TGTGCCAGCAGTCCGGCGAGGGGAGAGACCCAGTACTTC,CASSPARGETQYF
TRBV9,.,.,TRBJ2-5,TGTGCCAGCAGCGTAGGACGGACAGCTCAAGAGACCCAGTACTTC,CASSVGRTAQETQYF
TRBV7-2,.,.,TRBJ2-3,TGTGCCAGCACCGGGGAAAGTGGCACAGATACGCAGTATTTT,CASTGESGTDTQYF
TRBV7-2,.,.,TRBJ2-1,TGTGCCTCCCATGAGTTCGTTGGGTCTTTGGACAATGAGCAGTTCTTC,CASHEFVGSLDNEQFF
TRBV30,.,.,TRBJ1-1,TGTGCCTGGAGGGGGGGGCTACGAGCTTTCTTT,CAWRGGLRAFF
TRBV3-1/TRBV3-2,.,.,TRBJ1-2,TGTGCCAGCAGCCAAGACGACATTTGGATTGGCTACACCTTC,CASSQDDIWIGYTF
TRBV7-7,TRBD1,.,TRBJ2-2,TGTGCCAGCAGCCCGGACAGGGGCGGCACCGGGGAGCTGTTTTTT,CASSPDRGGTGELFF
TRBV11-2,.,.,TRBJ1-2,TGTGCCAGCAGACAAAAGCTAGGGAGCGATGGCTACACCTTC,CASRQKLGSDGYTF
TRBV19,TRBD2,.,TRBJ2-1,TGTGCCAGTAGTATAGATGGTCGGCCGGGGGGACGGGTCGATGAGCAGTTCTTC,CASSIDGRPGGRVDEQFF
TRBV5-1,.,.,TRBJ1-3,TGCGCCAGCAGCTTGGTGCCAGTAGGTGGAAACACCATATATTTT,CASSLVPVGGNTIYF
TRBV28,.,.,TRBJ1-5,TGTGCCAGCAGGTTGACACGGAATAGCAATCAGCCCCAGCATTTT,CASRLTRNSNQPQHF
TRBV7-2,.,.,TRBJ1-2,TGTGCCAGCAGTGCAGGAGCTAACTATGGCTACACCTTC,CASSAGANYGYTF
TRBV6-4,TRBD1,.,TRBJ2-7,TGTGCCAGCCCTAGACCGGGACAGGGTGTTTACGAGCAGTACTTC,CASPRPGQGVYEQYF
TRBV27,.,.,TRBJ2-1,TGTGCCAGCGAGAGTACAGGGATCCCGTCCGATCACAATGAGCAGTTCTTC,CASESTGIPSDHNEQFF
TRBV6-1,.,once,TRBJ1-1,TGTGCCAGCAGTTTTCAGGGGAACACTGAAGCTTTCTTT,CASSFQGNTEAFF
TRBV5-6,.,.,TRBJ1-3,TGTGCCAGCAGCTTGGCGGTCGGGGCGTCTGGAAACACCATATATTTT,CASSLAVGASGNTIYF
TRBV6-6,TRBD1,.,TRBJ2-2,TGTGCTAGTATCGGCAGGGGGCGCACCGGGGAGCTGTTTTTT,CASIGRGRTGELFF
TRBV5-1,.,.,TRBJ2-1,TGCGCCAGCAGCTTGAGCCTAAACAATGAGCAGTTCTTC,CASSLSLNNEQFF
TRBV7-9,.,.,TRBJ1-1,TGTGCCAGCAGTTACCTCAACACTGAAGCTTTCTTT,CASSYLNTEAFF
TRBV27,.,once,TRBJ1-2,TGTGCCAGCAGGACCCCCTGGGGGGCTTCACACTATGGCTACACCTTC,CASRTPWGASHYGYTF
TRBV5-6,.,.,TRBJ2-3,TGTGCCAGCAGCTCCTGGGGGACAGATACGCAGTATTTT,CASSSWGTDTQYF
TRBV6-5,.,.,TRBJ1-2,TGTGCCAGCATCAAGGGGGACTATGGCTACACCTTC,CASIKGDYGYTF
TRBV7-6,.,.,TRBJ1-2,TGTGCCAGCAGCTTATCTGTCACCGTAAACTATGGCTACACCTTC,CASSLSVTVNYGYTF
TRBV29-1,.,.,TRBJ1-2,TGCAGCGTTGTGTCTACGTCCGGGGGCTACACCTTC,CSVVSTSGGYTF
TRBV19,.,.,TRBJ1-5,TGTGCCAGTAGTCCCCGGGGGAGACTTAGACAGCCCCAGCATTTT,CASSPRGRLRQPQHF
TRBV30,.,.,TRBJ1-2,TGTGCCTGGAGTAAAGAAAGGCCCTATCCCCTTTATGGCTACACCTTC,CAWSKERPYPLYGYTF
TRBV24-1,.,.,TRBJ2-3,TGTGCCGCAGCCGGTGGCGGGGCCGGCACAGATACGCAGTATTTT,CAAAGGGAGTDTQYF
TRBV28,TRBD1,few,TRBJ1-2,TGTGCCAGCAGTGCCGGGACAGGGAAGTATGGCTACACCTTC,CASSAGTGKYGYTF
TRBV29-1,.,few,TRBJ1-6,TGCAGCGTTACGACACTCCCCGGTTCACCCCTCCACTTT,CSVTTLPGSPLHF
TRBV6-6,.,.,TRBJ1-4,TGTGCCAGCAGTTACACGGGGGGGGAAAAACTGTTTTTT,CASSYTGGEKLFF